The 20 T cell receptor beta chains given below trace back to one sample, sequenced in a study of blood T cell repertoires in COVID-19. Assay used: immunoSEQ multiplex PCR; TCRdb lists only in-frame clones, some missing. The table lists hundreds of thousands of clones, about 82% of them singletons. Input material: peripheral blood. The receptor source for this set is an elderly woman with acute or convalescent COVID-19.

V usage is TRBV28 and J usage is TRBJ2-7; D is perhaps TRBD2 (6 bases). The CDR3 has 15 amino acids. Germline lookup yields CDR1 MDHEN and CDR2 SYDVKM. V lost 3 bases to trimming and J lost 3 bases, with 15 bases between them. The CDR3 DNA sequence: TGTGCCAGCAGTTTCTTAGGGACTGGGGTCTACGAGCAGTACTTC. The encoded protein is CASSFLGTGVYEQYF.

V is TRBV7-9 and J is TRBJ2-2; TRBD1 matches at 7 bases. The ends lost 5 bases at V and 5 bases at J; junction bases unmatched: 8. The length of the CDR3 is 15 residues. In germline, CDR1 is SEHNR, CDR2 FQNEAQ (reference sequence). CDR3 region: CASSQRQGVTGELFF. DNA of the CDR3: TGTGCCAGCAGCCAGAGACAGGGAGTAACCGGGGAGCTGTTTTTT.

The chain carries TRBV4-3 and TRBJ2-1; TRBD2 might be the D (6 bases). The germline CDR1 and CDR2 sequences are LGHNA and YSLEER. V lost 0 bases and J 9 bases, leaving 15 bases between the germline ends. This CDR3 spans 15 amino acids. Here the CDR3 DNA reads TGCGCCAGCAGCCAAGATTCGCTTAGCGGCCTTGAGCAGTTCTTC. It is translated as CASSQDSLSGLEQFF.

The CDR3 DNA reads TGTGCCAGCAGATATAGCAATCAGCCCCAGCATTTT. This sequence encodes CASRYSNQPQHF. The chain is built from TRBV6-5 and TRBJ1-5; D not resolved. The CDR3 is 12 amino acids. CDR1 and CDR2 (germline): MNHEY, SVGAGI. Trimming removed 6 bases at V and 0 bases at J, with 3 bases between.

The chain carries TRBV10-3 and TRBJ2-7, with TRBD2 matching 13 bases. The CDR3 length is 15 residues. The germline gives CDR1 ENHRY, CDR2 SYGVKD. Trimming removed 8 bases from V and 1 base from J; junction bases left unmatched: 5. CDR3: CAIGGTSGASYEQYF. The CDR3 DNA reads TGTGCCATCGGGGGGACTAGCGGGGCATCCTACGAGCAGTACTTC.

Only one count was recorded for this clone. In nucleotides, the CDR3 is TGTGCCAGCAGCCCCGACAGGGCGGCTGAAGCTTTCTTT. Protein: CASSPDRAAEAFF. J is TRBJ1-1 and V is TRBV3-1 (or the pseudogene TRBV3-2); 7 bases map to TRBD1. The trim removed 4 bases at V and 6 bases at J, leaving 5 bases unmatched. Looked up from germline, CDR1 is LGHDT and CDR2 is YNNKEL (reference sequence). The CDR3 extends over 13 amino acids.

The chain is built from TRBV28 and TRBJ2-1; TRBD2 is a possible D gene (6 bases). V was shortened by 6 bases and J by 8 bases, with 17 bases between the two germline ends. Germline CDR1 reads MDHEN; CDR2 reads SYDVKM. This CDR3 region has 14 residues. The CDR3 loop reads CASSRDLPSDEQFF. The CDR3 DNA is TGTGCCAGCAGCCGGGACTTACCCTCCGATGAGCAGTTCTTC.

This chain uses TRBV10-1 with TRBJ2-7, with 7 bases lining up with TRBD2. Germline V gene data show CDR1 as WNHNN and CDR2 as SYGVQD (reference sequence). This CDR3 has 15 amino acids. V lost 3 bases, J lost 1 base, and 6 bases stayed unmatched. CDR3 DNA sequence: TGCGCCAGCAGTGACCCGGGACTATCATCCTACGAGCAGTACTTC. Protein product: CASSDPGLSSYEQYF.

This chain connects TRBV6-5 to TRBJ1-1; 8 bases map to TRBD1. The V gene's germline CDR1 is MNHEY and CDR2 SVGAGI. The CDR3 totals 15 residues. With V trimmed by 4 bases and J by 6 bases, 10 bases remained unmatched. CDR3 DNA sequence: TGTGCCAGCAGTTTGAGCAGGGGGCAACGAGCTGAAGCTTTCTTT. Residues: CASSLSRGQRAEAFF.

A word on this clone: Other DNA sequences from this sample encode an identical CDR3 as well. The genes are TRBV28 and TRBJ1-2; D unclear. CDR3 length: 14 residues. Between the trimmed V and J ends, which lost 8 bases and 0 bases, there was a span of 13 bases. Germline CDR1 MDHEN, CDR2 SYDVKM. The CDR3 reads CASRSLGANYGYTF. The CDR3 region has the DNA TGTGCCAGCCGTTCGTTAGGAGCTAACTATGGCTACACCTTC.

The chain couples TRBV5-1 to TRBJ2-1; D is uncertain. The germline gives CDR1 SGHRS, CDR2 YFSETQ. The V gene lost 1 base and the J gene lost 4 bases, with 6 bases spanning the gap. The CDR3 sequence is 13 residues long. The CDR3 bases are TGCGCCAGCAGCTTGAGCCGATACAATGAGCAGTTCTTC. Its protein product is CASSLSRYNEQFF.

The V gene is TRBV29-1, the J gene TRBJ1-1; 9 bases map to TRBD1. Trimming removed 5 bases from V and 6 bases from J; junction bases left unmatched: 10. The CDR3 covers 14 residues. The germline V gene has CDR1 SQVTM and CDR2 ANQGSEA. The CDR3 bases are TGCAGCGTTTCAACCGGGACAGGGAGTCCTGAAGCTTTCTTT. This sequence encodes CSVSTGTGSPEAFF.

This chain's CDR3 is CASSLTGGIGLIYTGELFF. The CDR3 DNA follows: TGCGCCAGCAGCCTGACAGGGGGGATCGGATTAATATACACCGGGGAGCTGTTTTTT. V gene TRBV5-1 combines with J gene TRBJ2-2; 9 bases fit TRBD1. The ends lost 4 bases at V and 3 bases at J; junction bases unmatched: 16. The germline CDR1 and CDR2 sequences are SGHRS and YFSETQ. The CDR3 is 19 residues long.

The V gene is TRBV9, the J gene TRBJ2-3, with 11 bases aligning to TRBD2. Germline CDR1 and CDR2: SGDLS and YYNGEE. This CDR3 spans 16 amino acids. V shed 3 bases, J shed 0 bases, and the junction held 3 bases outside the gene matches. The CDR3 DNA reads TGTGCCAGCAGCGCCTCTAGCGGGGGGAGCACAGATACGCAGTATTTT. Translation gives CASSASSGGSTDTQYF. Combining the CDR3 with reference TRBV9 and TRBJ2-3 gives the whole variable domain DSGVTQTPKHLITATGQRVTLRCSPRSGDLSVYWYQQSLDQGLQFLIQYYNGEERAKGNILERFSAQQFPDLHSELNLSSLELGDSALYFCASSASSGGSTDTQYFGPGTRLTVL.

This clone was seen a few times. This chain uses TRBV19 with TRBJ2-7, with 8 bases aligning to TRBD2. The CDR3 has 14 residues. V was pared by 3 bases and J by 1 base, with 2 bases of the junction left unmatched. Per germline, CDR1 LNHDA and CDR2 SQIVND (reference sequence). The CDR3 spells CASSMTSVSYEQYF. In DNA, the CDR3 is TGTGCCAGTAGTATGACTAGCGTGTCCTACGAGCAGTACTTC.

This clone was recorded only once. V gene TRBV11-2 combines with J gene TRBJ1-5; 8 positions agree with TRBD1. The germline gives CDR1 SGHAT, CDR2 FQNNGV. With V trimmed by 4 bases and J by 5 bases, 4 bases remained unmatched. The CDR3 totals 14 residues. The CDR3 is CASSSGQGHQPQHF. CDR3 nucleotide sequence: TGTGCCAGCAGCTCAGGACAGGGCCATCAGCCCCAGCATTTT. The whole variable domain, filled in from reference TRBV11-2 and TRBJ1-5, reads EAGVAQSPRYKIIEKRQSVAFWCNPISGHATLYWYQQILGQGPKLLIQFQNNGVVDDSQLPKDRFSAERLKGVDSTLKIQPAKLEDSAVYLCASSSGQGHQPQHFGDGTRLSIL.

The CDR3 loop reads CASSLTTDTQYF. CDR3 bases: TGTGCCAGCAGCCTTACAACAGATACGCAGTATTTT. This chain connects TRBV11-3 to TRBJ2-3; D gene ambiguous. CDR1 SGHNT and CDR2 YENEEA come from the germline V gene. This CDR3 is 12 amino acids long. Trimming shortened V by 5 bases and J by 3 bases, and 6 bases separated the two germline ends. Using reference TRBV11-3 and TRBJ2-3 for the parts outside the CDR3, the full variable domain is EAGVVQSPRYKIIEKKQPVAFWCNPISGHNTLYWYLQNLGQGPELLIRYENEEAVDDSQLPKDRFSAERLKGVDSTLKIQPAELGDSAVYLCASSLTTDTQYFGPGTRLTVL.

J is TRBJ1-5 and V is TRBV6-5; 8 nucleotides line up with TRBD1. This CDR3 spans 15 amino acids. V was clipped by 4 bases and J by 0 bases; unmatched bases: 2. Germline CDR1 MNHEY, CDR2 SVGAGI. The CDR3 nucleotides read TGTGCCAGCAGTTTGGACAGGGATAGCAATCAGCCCCAGCATTTT. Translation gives CASSLDRDSNQPQHF.

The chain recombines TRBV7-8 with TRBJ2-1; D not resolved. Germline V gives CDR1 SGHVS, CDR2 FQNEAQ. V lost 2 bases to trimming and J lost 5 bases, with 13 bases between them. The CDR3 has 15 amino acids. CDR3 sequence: CASSLLLRNDNEQFF. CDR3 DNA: TGTGCCAGCAGCTTACTTCTGAGAAACGACAATGAGCAGTTCTTC. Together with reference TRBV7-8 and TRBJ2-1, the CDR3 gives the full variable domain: GAGVSQSPRYKVAKRGQDVALRCDPISGHVSLFWYQQALGQGPEFLTYFQNEAQLDKSGLPSDRFFAERPEGSVSTLKIQRTQQEDSAVYLCASSLLLRNDNEQFFGPGTRLTVL.

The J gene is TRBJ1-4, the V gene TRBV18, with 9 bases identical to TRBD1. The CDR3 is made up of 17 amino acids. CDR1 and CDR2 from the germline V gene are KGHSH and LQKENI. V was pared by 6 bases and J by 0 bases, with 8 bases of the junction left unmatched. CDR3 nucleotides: TGTGCCAGCTCCCCCGGGACAGGGACAGCAACTAATGAAAAACTGTTTTTT. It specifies CASSPGTGTATNEKLFF.